This T cell receptor (beta chain) was sequenced during a study of T cell responses to AZD1222 COVID-19 vaccine. Study observations and caveats: Donors were chiefly white British, with a greater number of females, and clonal diversity was perhaps underestimated. Spike-specific TCR breadth and depth grew following two AZD1222 doses. The study identified only five or six AZD1222 recipients as seropositive at baseline.

Turning to this clone: Its matching antigen is unknown.

The germline V and J ends were trimmed by 3 bases and 6 bases, with 8 bases remaining between them. The length of the CDR3 is 13 residues. Germline V gives CDR1 MNHEY, CDR2 SMNVEV (reference sequence). Produced via immunoSEQ multiplex PCR; TCRdb's table is partial and in-frame only. The sample holds about 120,000 clones, 70% to 90% seen once. The source was peripheral blood, collected on day 0 of AZD1222 vaccination. The receptor was isolated from an adult in good health. The chain has TRBV27 and TRBJ2-2; D call uncertain. For the CDR3, the DNA is TGTGCCAGCAGTTTCCAAGGGCCCGGGGAGCTGTTTTTT. Its protein product is CASSFQGPGELFF.